This is a list of T cell receptor beta chains from one sample in a study of graft-versus-host responses after intestinal transplantation. Profiled with immunoSEQ multiplex PCR; TCRdb holds only in-frame clones, not every one. The sample yields around 6,000 clones, 25% to 35% seen once. The specimen was alloreactive CD4+ T cells from a mixed lymphocyte reaction culture, collected before transplantation. These receptors were obtained from a human patient who was an organ donor for intestinal transplantation. Each CDR3 is given with its conserved first and last residue. A D gene is named only where the DNA matches it firmly. A clone size is listed for some rows: how often the clone was seen (once, few, many), or a class if it is expanded.

D	size	V	length	J	CDR3	DNA
.	few	TRBV2	12	TRBJ1-5	CASRDSNQPQHF	TGTGCCAGCAGGGACAGCAATCAGCCCCAGCATTTT
.	.	TRBV14	14	TRBJ2-1	CASSIRDFYNEQFF	TGTGCCAGCAGCATCCGGGACTTTTACAATGAGCAGTTCTTC
.	.	TRBV6-6	13	TRBJ1-1	CASSWGWDTEAFF	TGTGCCAGCAGTTGGGGGTGGGACACTGAAGCTTTCTTT
TRBD1	.	TRBV6-1	13	TRBJ2-2	CASSGTGAGELFF	TGTGCCAGCAGTGGGACAGGGGCCGGGGAGCTGTTTTTT
TRBD2	.	TRBV5-1	16	TRBJ2-2	CASSPTSGANTGELFF	TGCGCCAGCAGCCCCACTAGCGGGGCAAACACCGGGGAGCTGTTTTTT
.	.	TRBV19	11	TRBJ1-2	CASSTHDGYTF	TGTGCCAGTAGTACCCACGATGGCTACACCTTC
.	.	TRBV4-1	13	TRBJ1-4	CASSQEEWEKLFF	TGCGCCAGCAGCCAAGAAGAGTGGGAAAAACTGTTTTTT
TRBD2	.	TRBV2	17	TRBJ2-7	CASSEDLAGVVIDEQYF	TGTGCCAGCAGTGAAGATCTAGCGGGAGTGGTCATTGACGAGCAGTACTTC
.	.	TRBV6-6	14	TRBJ1-2	CASSYVSGNYGYTF	TGTGCCAGCAGTTACGTATCAGGGAACTATGGCTACACCTTC
.	.	TRBV6-5	12	TRBJ2-7	CASSAQYYEQYF	TGTGCCAGCAGTGCGCAGTATTACGAGCAGTACTTC
.	medium-sized	TRBV23-1	15	TRBJ1-3	CASSQSSEPGNTIYF	TGCGCCAGCAGTCAATCGTCAGAGCCTGGAAACACCATATATTTT
TRBD1	.	TRBV18	14	TRBJ2-7	CASSPQGASYEQYF	TGTGCCAGCTCACCACAGGGGGCGTCCTACGAGCAGTACTTC
.	once	TRBV29-1	13	TRBJ2-7	CSVTGTPAYEQYF	TGCAGCGTGACCGGGACGCCTGCCTACGAGCAGTACTTC
TRBD1	.	TRBV19	13	TRBJ2-3	CASSIQGADTQYF	TGTGCCAGTAGTATACAGGGGGCAGATACGCAGTATTTT
.	once	TRBV9	13	TRBJ1-1	CASSVTVNTEAFF	TGTGCCAGCAGCGTGACAGTGAACACTGAAGCTTTCTTT
.	.	TRBV5-6	13	TRBJ2-5	CASSLVGGETQYF	TGTGCCAGCAGCTTGGTAGGGGGAGAGACCCAGTACTTC
TRBD1	large	TRBV6-5	13	TRBJ2-7	CASRQTGGYEQYF	TGTGCCAGCAGACAGACAGGGGGCTACGAGCAGTACTTC
TRBD2	large	TRBV7-2	17	TRBJ2-3	CASSLGGLAGYTDTQYF	TGTGCCAGCAGCTTAGGAGGCTTAGCGGGGTACACAGATACGCAGTATTTT
TRBD2	few	TRBV7-9	16	TRBJ2-1	CASSSPGLAGENEQFF	TGTGCCAGCAGCTCCCCGGGACTAGCGGGGGAGAATGAGCAGTTCTTC
.	few	TRBV27	16	TRBJ1-5	CASRHPGIYSNQPQHF	TGTGCCAGCAGACATCCAGGGATTTATAGCAATCAGCCCCAGCATTTT
TRBD1	few	TRBV7-2	14	TRBJ1-1	CASSLTGGNTEAFF	TGTGCCAGCAGCTTGACAGGGGGGAACACTGAAGCTTTCTTT
TRBD2	.	TRBV5-6	18	TRBJ2-4	CASSLRGFSRETKNIQYF	TGTGCCAGCAGCTTGCGGGGGTTCTCGCGGGAGACCAAAAACATTCAGTACTTC